This T cell receptor (beta chain) was profiled in a study of cytomegalovirus exposure and HLA in healthy donors. Repertoires were generated with immunoSEQ multiplex PCR, while TCRdb's copy carries only in-frame clones and drops some. The sample consists of about 130,000 clones, 88% of them appearing once. Concerning this clone itself: As yet, its antigen is unknown.

Findings of the study overall: Cytomegalovirus status, reportedly, was diagnosed with high specificity and sensitivity by the classifier.

Sequences were obtained from PBMCs. The sequence came from a man aged 30 to 45 in good health and CMV-seronegative.

The CDR3 nucleotides are TGTGCTAGTGGTTCCCCCCTGGGAGGGCCCTCTACGCAGTATTTT. Its protein product is CASGSPLGGPSTQYF. The chain uses TRBV12-5 and TRBJ2-3; 7 nucleotides agree with TRBD2. The germline V gene has CDR1 LGHNT and CDR2 FRNRAP. The CDR3 is made up of 15 amino acids. V shed 4 bases, J shed 8 bases, and the junction held 12 bases outside the gene matches.